These T cell receptor beta chains were read from a single sample in a study of cytomegalovirus exposure and HLA in healthy donors. TCRdb keeps only in-frame clones here, not all; method: immunoSEQ multiplex PCR. This sample yields about 67,000 clones, of which around 87% are seen a single time; 12% belongs to the top ten. The material sequenced was PBMCs. Receptors originate from a woman in her 30s in good health and CMV-seropositive. The CDR3 runs from the conserved cysteine through the conserved F or W. The order of the fields is D gene, clone size, J gene, V gene, CDR3 length, CDR3 protein, CDR3 DNA. D genes are given only for firm matches. Only some rows state a clone size, as once, few, many or a class for expanded clones.

NA	once	TRBJ1-4	TRBV15	15	CATSRGGRDNEKLFF	TGTGCCACCAGCAGAGGGGGCAGAGATAATGAAAAACTGTTTTTT
NA	NA	TRBJ2-2	TRBV7-9	14	CATQPGTYTGELFF	TGTGCCACGCAACCAGGGACTTACACCGGGGAGCTGTTTTTT
TRBD1	once	TRBJ2-5	TRBV5-1	14	CASSLAGGLETQYF	TGCGCCAGCAGCTTGGCAGGGGGCTTAGAGACCCAGTACTTC
TRBD1	NA	TRBJ1-1	TRBV29-1	17	CSVELFVDRGRGTEAFF	TGCAGCGTTGAATTATTCGTGGACAGGGGGCGAGGCACTGAAGCTTTCTTT
NA	NA	TRBJ2-3	TRBV27	14	CASSLGLAEYTQYF	TGTGCCAGCAGTTTAGGCCTAGCTGAATATACGCAGTATTTT
TRBD2	NA	TRBJ2-1	TRBV9	15	CASSVSGTLSNEQFF	TGTGCCAGCAGCGTAAGCGGGACTCTTAGCAATGAGCAGTTCTTC
TRBD2	NA	TRBJ2-7	TRBV28	17	CASSLPTLAGGVYEQYF	TGTGCCAGCAGTTTACCTACACTAGCGGGAGGGGTCTACGAGCAGTACTTC
TRBD2	NA	TRBJ2-1	TRBV9	15	CASSVGTSGYNEQFF	TGTGCCAGCAGCGTTGGGACTAGCGGTTACAATGAGCAGTTCTTC
TRBD1	NA	TRBJ1-5	TRBV28	16	CASSYTPGQGNQPQHF	TGTGCCAGCAGCTATACACCGGGACAGGGAAATCAGCCCCAGCATTTT
TRBD2	NA	TRBJ2-7	TRBV23-1	16	CASLKIGGLVAYEQYF	TGCGCCAGCCTTAAGATCGGGGGACTAGTGGCCTACGAGCAGTACTTC
TRBD1	NA	TRBJ2-1	TRBV2	18	CASSEQGFEGALYNEQFF	TGTGCCAGCAGTGAACAGGGATTCGAGGGGGCCCTGTACAATGAGCAGTTCTTC
TRBD2	NA	TRBJ2-7	TRBV11-2	15	CASSLDPTSGYEQYF	TGTGCCAGCAGCTTAGATCCAACTAGCGGCTACGAGCAGTACTTC
TRBD1	few	TRBJ1-1	TRBV2	13	CASSRRDRGLPFF	TGTGCCAGCAGTCGACGGGACAGGGGGTTACCTTTCTTT
NA	NA	TRBJ1-4	TRBV7-6	14	CASSLSLTNEKLFF	TGTGCCAGCAGCTTAAGCCTAACTAATGAAAAACTGTTTTTT
TRBD1	once	TRBJ2-7	TRBV7-6	16	CASSTLTGTGAYEQYF	TGTGCCAGCAGCACTCTCACCGGGACAGGGGCCTACGAGCAGTACTTC
TRBD1	NA	TRBJ2-1	TRBV27	15	CASGLPGGSYNEQFF	TGTGCCAGCGGGCTTCCAGGGGGCTCCTACAATGAGCAGTTCTTC
TRBD1	NA	TRBJ1-4	TRBV19	18	CASSIVLGQPTTNEKLFF	TGTGCCAGTAGTATAGTGCTGGGACAGCCTACAACTAATGAAAAACTGTTTTTT
TRBD2	NA	TRBJ2-1	TRBV9	16	CASSERASGFYNEQFF	TGTGCCAGCAGCGAGAGGGCTAGCGGGTTCTACAATGAGCAGTTCTTC
NA	NA	TRBJ2-4	TRBV30	15	CAWRHTQGTKNIQYF	TGTGCCTGGAGGCATACACAGGGAACCAAAAACATTCAGTACTTC
TRBD2	NA	TRBJ2-2	TRBV7-9	18	CASSSRTSGRERTGELFF	TGTGCCAGCAGCTCCCGGACTAGCGGGAGGGAGAGGACCGGGGAGCTGTTTTTT
TRBD1	once	TRBJ1-1	TRBV18	15	CASSYGTGMNTEAFF	TGTGCCAGCTCATACGGGACAGGAATGAACACTGAAGCTTTCTTT
NA	NA	TRBJ1-2	TRBV5-1	13	CASSLGGSYGYTF	TGCGCCAGCAGCTTGGGAGGGAGCTATGGCTACACCTTC
NA	NA	TRBJ1-2	TRBV6-5	13	CASSYSGNYGYTF	TGTGCCAGCAGTTATTCAGGGAACTATGGCTACACCTTC
TRBD1	NA	TRBJ1-2	TRBV9	13	CASSTGGQWGYTF	TGTGCCAGCAGCACCGGGGGACAGTGGGGCTACACCTTC
NA	NA	TRBJ1-2	TRBV9	14	CASSVDSFIYGYTF	TGTGCCAGCAGCGTAGACAGTTTCATCTATGGCTACACCTTC
TRBD2	NA	TRBJ2-1	TRBV5-1	15	CASSLLAGGPNEQFF	TGCGCCAGCAGCTTACTAGCGGGAGGGCCAAATGAGCAGTTCTTC
TRBD1	NA	TRBJ1-1	TRBV19	15	CASSRDRELGTEAFF	TGTGCCAGTAGTCGGGACAGGGAATTGGGCACTGAAGCTTTCTTT
NA	NA	TRBJ2-3	TRBV9	13	CASSASGTDTQYF	TGTGCCAGCAGCGCCTCAGGGACAGATACGCAGTATTTT
NA	NA	TRBJ2-1	TRBV9	14	CASNPGRLNNEQFF	TGTGCCAGCAACCCTGGGAGACTAAACAATGAGCAGTTCTTC
TRBD2	NA	TRBJ2-7	TRBV5-1	14	CASSARGLVHEQYF	TGCGCCAGCAGCGCACGAGGACTAGTACACGAGCAGTACTTC
TRBD2	NA	TRBJ2-1	TRBV7-2	14	CASSSLAAYNEQFF	TGTGCCAGCAGCTCCCTAGCGGCCTACAATGAGCAGTTCTTC
NA	few	TRBJ1-2	TRBV4-2	14	CASSQDLAGHGYTF	TGTGCCAGCAGCCAAGATCTTGCGGGGCATGGCTACACCTTC
NA	NA	TRBJ2-4	TRBV7-9	15	CASSFLTGFENIQYF	TGTGCCAGCAGTTTTTTAACAGGGTTCGAAAACATTCAGTACTTC
NA	NA	TRBJ2-3	TRBV11-3	14	CASSPLAHTDTQYF	TGTGCCAGCAGCCCCCTAGCGCACACAGATACGCAGTATTTT
TRBD1	few	TRBJ1-4	TRBV2	16	CASSGTASNPNEKLFF	TGTGCCAGCAGCGGGACAGCTAGTAACCCTAATGAAAAACTGTTTTTT
TRBD2	NA	TRBJ2-2	TRBV7-6	15	CASTRLAGVGGELFF	TGTGCCAGCACCCGACTAGCGGGAGTTGGCGGGGAGCTGTTTTTT
NA	NA	TRBJ2-1	TRBV7-9	15	CASSQNGQISNEQFF	TGTGCCAGCAGCCAGAATGGACAGATTAGCAATGAGCAGTTCTTC
NA	NA	TRBJ2-7	TRBV30	14	CAWSVGVGAYEQYF	TGTGCCTGGAGTGTCGGGGTCGGGGCCTACGAGCAGTACTTC
NA	once	TRBJ1-1	TRBV28	14	CASSFYRVNTEAFF	TGTGCCAGCAGTTTCTACAGGGTGAACACTGAAGCTTTCTTT
NA	NA	TRBJ1-2	TRBV4-2	11	CASAGLHGYTF	TGTGCCAGCGCAGGTTTGCATGGCTACACCTTC
NA	NA	TRBJ2-7	TRBV2	11	CASKEYYEQYF	TGTGCCAGCAAGGAGTACTACGAGCAGTACTTC